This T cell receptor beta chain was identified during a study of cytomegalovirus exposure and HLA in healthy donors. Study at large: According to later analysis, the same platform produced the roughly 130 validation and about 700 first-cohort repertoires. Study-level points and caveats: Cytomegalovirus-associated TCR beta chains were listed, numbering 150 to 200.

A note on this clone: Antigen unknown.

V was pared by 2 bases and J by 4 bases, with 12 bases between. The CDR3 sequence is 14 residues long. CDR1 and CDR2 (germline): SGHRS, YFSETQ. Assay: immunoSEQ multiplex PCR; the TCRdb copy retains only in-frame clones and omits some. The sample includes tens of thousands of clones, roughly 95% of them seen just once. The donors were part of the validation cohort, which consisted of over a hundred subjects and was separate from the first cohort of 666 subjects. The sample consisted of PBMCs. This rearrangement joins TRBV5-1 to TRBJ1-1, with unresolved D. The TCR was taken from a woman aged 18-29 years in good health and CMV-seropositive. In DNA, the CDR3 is TGCGCCAGCAGCTTCCGGGGAGGAGGCACTGAAGCTTTCTTT. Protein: CASSFRGGGTEAFF. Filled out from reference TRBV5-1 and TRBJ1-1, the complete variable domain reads KAGVTQTPRYLIKTRGQQVTLSCSPISGHRSVSWYQQTPGQGLQFLFEYFSETQRNKGNFPGRFSGRQFSNSRSEMNVSTLELGDSALYLCASSFRGGGTEAFFGQGTRLTVV.